Presented here are 28 T cell receptor beta chains from one specimen sequenced in a study of blood T cell repertoires in COVID-19. Assay: immunoSEQ multiplex PCR; the TCRdb copy retains only in-frame clones and omits some. The sample has 110,000 or so clones, over 75% seen once. Input material: peripheral blood. The receptors stem from a woman between 70 and 85 years old who had recovered from COVID-19.

The chain carries TRBV7-8 and TRBJ2-1; D gene uncertain. Between the trimmed V and J ends, which lost 0 bases and 8 bases, there was a span of 8 bases. The CDR3 totals 13 residues. Germline CDR1 SGHVS, CDR2 FQNEAQ. The CDR3 DNA is TGTGCCAGCAGCTTAGCGGGTCGGGATGAGCAGTTCTTC. It specifies CASSLAGRDEQFF.

The chain couples TRBV10-3 to TRBJ2-1; tentative D call: TRBD1 (6 bases). The CDR3 sequence is 14 residues long. V gave up 8 bases and J gave up 5 bases, with 16 bases separating them. CDR1 and CDR2 (germline): ENHRY, SYGVKD. The CDR3 region is CAILPQGSHNEQFF. The DNA of the CDR3 is TGTGCCATCCTGCCCCAGGGGAGCCACAATGAGCAGTTCTTC.

The chain uses TRBV5-1 and TRBJ1-1, with 8 bases matching TRBD1. Per the germline V gene, CDR1 is SGHRS and CDR2 is YFSETQ. The CDR3 runs 16 residues. V shed 5 bases, J shed 1 base, and the junction held 10 bases outside the gene matches. The CDR3 region has the DNA TGCGCCAGCAGATCGGGTTTGGGACAGGCGAACACTGAAGCTTTCTTT. Amino acids: CASRSGLGQANTEAFF.

The DNA of the CDR3 is TGTGCCAGCAGTCTGGACAGCTCTGGGGCCAACGTCCTGACTTTC. As protein: CASSLDSSGANVLTF. The chain employs TRBV2 and TRBJ2-6, with a weak D call TRBD1 (6 bases). V lost 5 bases and J lost 0, with 8 bases in between. Germline CDR1 and CDR2: SNHLY and FYNNEI. This CDR3 contains 15 residues.

This chain connects TRBV18 to TRBJ2-7; 7 bases line up with TRBD2. Germline trimming cut 5 bases from V and 0 bases from J; bases unmatched to any gene: 1. There are 13 residues in the CDR3. Germline CDR1 and CDR2: KGHSH and LQKENI. CDR3 bases: TGTGCCAGCTCAGGGGACTACTCCTACGAGCAGTACTTC. Protein: CASSGDYSYEQYF. The whole variable domain, remainder taken from reference TRBV18 and TRBJ2-7, is NAGVMQNPRHLVRRRGQEARLRCSPMKGHSHVYWYRQLPEEGLKFMVYLQKENIIDESGMPKERFSAEFPKEGPSILRIQQVVRGDSAAYFCASSGDYSYEQYFGPGTRLTVT.

This chain uses TRBV27 with TRBJ2-7, with D perhaps matching TRBD2 (6 bases). V lost 3 bases, J lost 3 bases, and 18 bases lay in between. The CDR3 totals 16 residues. Germline V lookup: CDR1 MNHEY, CDR2 SMNVEV (reference sequence). CDR3 in amino acids: CASSLNWGRRFYEQYF. CDR3 DNA: TGTGCCAGCAGTTTGAATTGGGGGAGGCGGTTCTACGAGCAGTACTTC.

V gene TRBV30 combines with J gene TRBJ2-2; the D is unclear. This CDR3 is 12 amino acids long. CDR1 and CDR2 (germline): GTSNPN, SVGIG (reference sequence). The V end was cut by 0 bases, the J end by 8 bases, with 7 bases between. The DNA for the CDR3 is TGTGCCTGGAGTGTTGTGGCTGGGGAGCTGTTTTTT. Its translation is CAWSVVAGELFF.

The chain employs TRBV7-3 and TRBJ2-5, with 9 bases matching TRBD1. V dropped 5 bases and J dropped 3; count of bases not matched to a gene: 7. Per the germline V gene, CDR1 is SGHTA and CDR2 is FQGTGA. The CDR3 extends over 15 amino acids. DNA of the CDR3: TGTGCCAGCAGCCCACTAGGGACAGGGAAAGAGACCCAGTACTTC. Translating gives CASSPLGTGKETQYF.

The V gene is TRBV5-1, the J gene TRBJ2-5; D is tentatively TRBD1 or TRBD2 (5 bases each). Trimming left V 4 bases short and J 3 bases short, with 19 bases between. There are 16 residues in the CDR3. Germline V gives CDR1 SGHRS, CDR2 YFSETQ. The chain's CDR3 is CASSVGVGVGKETQYF. DNA of the CDR3: TGCGCCAGCAGCGTGGGGGTTGGGGTCGGGAAAGAGACCCAGTACTTC.

This chain uses TRBV7-9 with TRBJ1-2, with TRBD1 matching over 8 bases. CDR3 length: 15 residues. Germline values: CDR1 SEHNR, CDR2 FQNEAQ (reference sequence). After removal of 5 bases from V and 0 bases from J, the junction contained 5 bases not matched to a gene. This chain's CDR3 is CASSPWTGTNYGYTF. In nucleotides, the CDR3 is TGTGCCAGCAGCCCATGGACAGGGACTAACTATGGCTACACCTTC.

This rearrangement joins TRBV9 to TRBJ1-1; D remains ambiguous. The CDR3 is made up of 14 amino acids. CDR1 SGDLS and CDR2 YYNGEE come from the germline V gene. Trimming took 2 bases from V and 7 from J, leaving 15 bases between them. The DNA of the CDR3 is TGTGCCAGCAGCGTTTTCGACGGCGAGGGTGAAGCTTTCTTT. Translating it yields CASSVFDGEGEAFF.

The rearrangement links TRBV4-3 to TRBJ2-1; TRBD2 agrees at 10 bases. Germline V gene data show CDR1 as LGHNA and CDR2 as YSLEER. J was trimmed by 5 bases and V by 4 bases; bases with no gene match: 11. This CDR3 is 17 amino acids long. The CDR3 DNA is TGCGCCAGCAGCCGAGCAGCTAGCGGGAGAGCTAACAATGAGCAGTTCTTC. The encoded protein is CASSRAASGRANNEQFF.

J is TRBJ1-3 and V is TRBV18, with D possibly being TRBD1 (6 bases). In germline, CDR1 is KGHSH, CDR2 LQKENI. V lost 5 bases and J 0 bases, leaving 14 bases between the germline ends. This CDR3 comprises 16 residues. CDR3 in DNA: TGTGCCAGCTCAGCCGGACAGCCCACCTCTGGAAACACCATATATTTT. Its translation: CASSAGQPTSGNTIYF.

The rearrangement uses TRBV7-6 and TRBJ2-7; D is unclear. Germline V CDR1 and CDR2: SGHVS, FNYEAQ. This CDR3 has 16 amino acids. Trimming stripped 0 bases from V and 1 base from J, with 13 bases between. The CDR3 sequence is CASSLASSSGSYEQYF. Here the CDR3 DNA reads TGTGCCAGCAGCTTAGCGAGTTCGTCGGGTTCCTACGAGCAGTACTTC.

The chain recombines TRBV15 with TRBJ1-4; 9 positions agree with TRBD1. The V and J ends lost 8 bases and 6 bases, in that order; junction bases with no gene match: 10. CDR1 and CDR2 from the germline V gene are LNHNV and YYDKDF (reference sequence). The length of the CDR3 is 15 residues. CDR3 DNA sequence: TGTGCCACCTCCATGACAGGGGGGAACTATGAAAAACTGTTTTTT. It translates to CATSMTGGNYEKLFF.

The V gene is TRBV6-2 or TRBV6-3, the J gene TRBJ2-1, with TRBD1 as a possible D gene (6 bases). The germline V gene encodes CDR1 MNHEY and CDR2 SVGEGT. This CDR3 has 15 amino acids. Trimming cost V 4 bases and J 0 bases, with 10 bases left between them. The DNA of the CDR3 is TGTGCCAGCAGTTCAGGGGCTAGCTCCTACAATGAGCAGTTCTTC. It translates to CASSSGASSYNEQFF.

This clone was counted once. V is TRBV7-9 and J is TRBJ2-5; TRBD2 aligns across 13 bases. Trimming at V came to 5 bases and at J to 4 bases, leaving 7 bases not matched to a gene. The CDR3 is 16 residues long. Germline V CDR1 and CDR2: SEHNR, FQNEAQ (reference sequence). CDR3 DNA sequence: TGTGCCAGCAGCGAGGGACTAGCGGGATGGGGAGAGACCCAGTACTTC. Its protein is CASSEGLAGWGETQYF. Full variable domain (missing parts from reference TRBV7-9 and TRBJ2-5): DTGVSQNPRHKITKRGQNVTFRCDPISEHNRLYWYRQTLGQGPEFLTYFQNEAQLEKSRLLSDRFSAERPKGSFSTLEIQRTEQGDSAMYLCASSEGLAGWGETQYFGPGTRLLVL.

The rearrangement links TRBV7-2 to TRBJ1-4; 10 bases are a match to TRBD1. The ends lost 4 bases at V and 12 bases at J; junction bases unmatched: 5. This CDR3 has 13 amino acids. Germline V CDR1 and CDR2: SGHTA, FQGNSA. The CDR3 sequence: CASSSDRGQELFF. The CDR3 DNA reads as TGTGCCAGCAGCTCTGACAGGGGGCAAGAACTGTTTTTT.

This clone was recorded a few times. The chain has TRBV27 and TRBJ2-2, with D perhaps matching TRBD2 (5 bases). This CDR3 has 14 amino acids. Trimming took 6 bases from V and 2 from J, leaving 10 bases between them. Germline V gene data show CDR1 as MNHEY and CDR2 as SMNVEV (reference sequence). This CDR3 is CASRPAANTGELFF. CDR3 nucleotides: TGTGCCAGCAGGCCAGCGGCTAACACCGGGGAGCTGTTTTTT.

This clone was seen a few times. CDR3 sequence: CASSEALWAGGQETQYF. CDR3 bases: TGTGCCAGCAGTGAAGCGCTTTGGGCAGGGGGCCAAGAGACCCAGTACTTC. The V gene is TRBV6-1, the J gene TRBJ2-5, with 7 bases matching TRBD1. The CDR3 extends over 17 amino acids. The V segment lost 0 bases and the J segment 1 base; nucleotides outside the gene matches: 8. Looked up from germline, CDR1 is MNHNS and CDR2 is SASEGT.

The chain carries TRBV5-4 and TRBJ2-1, with TRBD1 identical over 9 bases. In germline, CDR1 is SGHNT, CDR2 YYREEE (reference sequence). This CDR3 comprises 15 residues. V dropped 0 bases and J dropped 4; count of bases not matched to a gene: 2. The CDR3 DNA is TGTGCCAGCAGCTTGGACAGGGGGCCTTACAATGAGCAGTTCTTC. Its protein product is CASSLDRGPYNEQFF.

The V call is TRBV7-3, the J call TRBJ2-3, with 13 bases that match TRBD2. The CDR3 runs to 22 residues. Germline loops: CDR1 SGHTA, CDR2 FQGTGA. Unmatched junction bases numbered 15, after V lost 0 bases and J lost 0 bases. CDR3 loop: CASSLTAATSGGAPRSTDTQYF. The CDR3 DNA follows: TGTGCCAGCAGCTTAACGGCCGCTACTAGCGGGGGGGCACCCAGGAGCACAGATACGCAGTATTTT. Looking up the rest from reference TRBV7-3 and TRBJ2-3 gives the full variable domain: GAGVSQTPSNKVTEKGKYVELRCDPISGHTALYWYRQSLGQGPEFLIYFQGTGAADDSGLPNDRFFAVRPEGSVSTLKIQRTERGDSAVYLCASSLTAATSGGAPRSTDTQYFGPGTRLTVL.

The rearrangement joins TRBV5-5 to TRBJ2-7, with 8 nucleotides matching TRBD2. V was pared by 3 bases and J by 5 bases, with 10 bases of the junction left unmatched. Germline lookup yields CDR1 SGHKS and CDR2 YYEKEE (reference sequence). This CDR3 has 15 residues. CDR3 DNA: TGTGCCAGCAGCTCGGGACTAGGGGCCACCCACGAGCAGTACTTC. Translated: CASSSGLGATHEQYF.

This chain joins TRBV19 and TRBJ2-7; D may be TRBD1 (5 bases). This CDR3 has 14 amino acids. Trimming pared 5 bases from V and 0 bases from J, leaving 11 bases between. Germline lookup yields CDR1 LNHDA and CDR2 SQIVND (reference sequence). The CDR3 DNA sequence: TGTGCCAGTAGTTCCAGACAGAGCTCCTACGAGCAGTACTTC. Translated: CASSSRQSSYEQYF.

The CDR3, as DNA: TGTGCCAGCAGCTTAACGCCTGGACTGGCCACAGATACGCAGTATTTT. This codes for CASSLTPGLATDTQYF. The J gene is TRBJ2-3, the V gene TRBV7-3, with D possibly being TRBD2 (5 bases). The V end was cut by 0 bases, the J end by 2 bases, with 12 bases between. This CDR3 region has 16 residues. CDR1 and CDR2 (germline): SGHTA, FQGTGA.

V and J are TRBV30 and TRBJ2-7; TRBD2 aligns across 12 bases. The V segment lost 3 bases and the J segment 3 bases; nucleotides outside the gene matches: 6. CDR1 is GTSNPN, CDR2 SVGIG, per germline (reference sequence). The CDR3 runs 15 residues. The CDR3, as DNA: TGTGCCTGGAGCCCGGGACTAGCGGGCCTCTACGAGCAGTACTTC. It translates to CAWSPGLAGLYEQYF. The whole variable domain, filled in from reference TRBV30 and TRBJ2-7, reads SQTIHQWPATLVQPVGSPLSLECTVEGTSNPNLYWYRQAAGRGLQLLFYSVGIGQISSEVPQNLSASRPQDRQFILSSKKLLLSDSGFYLCAWSPGLAGLYEQYFGPGTRLTVT.

V and J are TRBV18 and TRBJ2-1, with 9 bases fitting TRBD2. The CDR3 contains 17 residues. Germline-derived CDR1 and CDR2 are KGHSH and LQKENI. V was clipped by 5 bases and J by 0 bases; unmatched bases: 8. The CDR3 nucleotides read TGTGCCAGCTCAATCCTATTTAGCGGGAGCTCCTACAATGAGCAGTTCTTC. It is translated as CASSILFSGSSYNEQFF.

This clone occurred once. The chain combines TRBV7-2 with TRBJ1-5; D is possibly TRBD1 (5 bases). The CDR3 sequence is 15 residues long. Trimming removed 2 bases at V and 6 bases at J, with 14 bases between. Germline CDR1 SGHTA, CDR2 FQGNSA. The CDR3 loop reads CASSLSGGVAQPQHF. The CDR3 DNA is TGTGCCAGCAGCTTATCGGGGGGGGTGGCTCAGCCCCAGCATTTT.